The 8 T cell receptor beta chains below all came from one sample that was sequenced in a study of cytomegalovirus exposure and HLA in healthy donors. Assay used: immunoSEQ multiplex PCR; TCRdb lists only in-frame clones, some missing. Of 150,000 to 200,000 clones in the sample, roughly 81% were seen once. Sequenced sample: PBMCs. These receptors were collected from a woman under 40 in good health and CMV-seronegative.

The CDR3 bases are TGTGCCAGCAGTTACGGCGCAGGGATAACCAAAAACATTCAGTACTTC. This codes for CASSYGAGITKNIQYF. This chain connects TRBV6-5 to TRBJ2-4; possibly TRBD1 for D (5 bases). Germline values: CDR1 MNHEY, CDR2 SVGAGI. CDR3 length: 16 residues. Trimming shortened V by 2 bases and J by 2 bases, and 13 bases separated the two germline ends.

V usage is TRBV9 and J usage is TRBJ1-6; D remains unclear. Trimming left V 0 bases short and J 8 bases short, with 9 bases between. There are 14 residues in the CDR3. Looked up from germline, CDR1 is SGDLS and CDR2 is YYNGEE. CDR3 nucleotides: TGTGCCAGCAGCGTAGCTCCAATAGATTCACCCCTCCACTTT. It codes for CASSVAPIDSPLHF.

The chain carries TRBV29-1 and TRBJ1-4; D unclear. The CDR3 sequence is 12 residues long. Germline CDR1 is SQVTM and CDR2 is ANQGSEA. V lost 4 bases to trimming and J lost 5 bases, with 8 bases between them. This CDR3 reads CSVGSRNEKLFF. In DNA form, the CDR3 reads TGCAGCGTTGGTTCCAGAAATGAAAAACTGTTTTTT.

This chain uses TRBV7-6 with TRBJ2-1; 12 nucleotides align to TRBD2. This CDR3 comprises 17 residues. Germline assignment: CDR1 SGHVS and CDR2 FNYEAQ. Trimming at V came to 1 base and at J to 6 bases, leaving 7 bases not matched to a gene. In DNA form, the CDR3 reads TGTGCCAGCAGCTTAGGCGCTAGCGGGGGGGCCGGCAATGAGCAGTTCTTC. Translated, it gives CASSLGASGGAGNEQFF.

The V gene is TRBV2, the J gene TRBJ1-2; perhaps TRBD1 as D (5 bases). CDR1 and CDR2 (germline): SNHLY, FYNNEI. This CDR3 spans 14 amino acids. The V end lost 3 bases, the J end lost 8 bases, and 16 bases lay between the germline ends. CDR3: CASSDSGRVDGYTF. The DNA of the CDR3 is TGTGCCAGCAGTGATTCCGGCAGGGTAGACGGCTACACCTTC.

V is TRBV19 and J is TRBJ1-2; D possibly corresponds to TRBD1 (6 bases). The V end was cut by 3 bases, the J end by 4 bases, with 15 bases between. The CDR3 covers 15 residues. Germline CDR1 is LNHDA and CDR2 is SQIVND (reference sequence). The CDR3 sequence is CASSIGDKGSYGYTF. The CDR3 DNA reads TGTGCCAGTAGTATCGGGGACAAAGGAAGCTATGGCTACACCTTC. The whole variable domain, remainder taken from reference TRBV19 and TRBJ1-2, is DGGITQSPKYLFRKEGQNVTLSCEQNLNHDAMYWYRQDPGQGLRLIYYSQIVNDFQKGDIAEGYSVSREKKESFPLTVTSAQKNPTAFYLCASSIGDKGSYGYTFGSGTRLTVV.

The chain has TRBV28 and TRBJ2-7, with D perhaps matching TRBD2 (6 bases). The V and J ends lost 5 bases and 2 bases respectively, with 13 bases between them. Germline lookup yields CDR1 MDHEN and CDR2 SYDVKM. This CDR3 comprises 14 residues. The CDR3 protein is CASSGGTGAYEQYF. The CDR3 DNA reads TGTGCCAGCAGTGGGGGGACGGGGGCCTACGAGCAGTACTTC.

The gene calls are TRBV18 and TRBJ2-7; 10 nucleotides align to TRBD1. CDR3 size: 16 residues. Unmatched junction bases numbered 11, after V lost 3 bases and J lost 6 bases. Per the germline V gene, CDR1 is KGHSH and CDR2 is LQKENI. The CDR3 DNA reads TGTGCCAGCTCACCCCTAGCTGAGGGACAGGGGAGCGAGCAGTACTTC. Its translation: CASSPLAEGQGSEQYF.